This T cell receptor beta chain came from a study of cytomegalovirus exposure and HLA in healthy donors. The study, taken as a whole, reports: Researchers counted around 180 TCR beta chains as cytomegalovirus-associated.

V gave up 5 bases and J gave up 2 bases, with 14 bases separating them. In germline, CDR1 is SGHRS, CDR2 YFSETQ. This CDR3 region has 14 residues. Here immunoSEQ multiplex PCR was the method, and the copy in TCRdb shows in-frame clones only, minus some. The sample yields 260,000 or so clones, roughly 89% seen once. To note about this clone: The antigen remains unidentified.

Separate from the roughly 610-subject first cohort, the roughly 120-subject validation cohort was the one that the donors belonged to. The sequencing sample was made of PBMCs. This chain connects TRBV5-1 to TRBJ2-7; possible D gene TRBD2, 6 bases. The clonotype originates from a man aged 18 to 29 in good health and CMV-seronegative. In DNA form, the CDR3 reads TGCGCCAGCAGAACCGGGGGTTTCACCTACGAGCAGTACTTC. Encoded protein: CASRTGGFTYEQYF. Looking up the rest from reference TRBV5-1 and TRBJ2-7 gives the full variable domain: KAGVTQTPRYLIKTRGQQVTLSCSPISGHRSVSWYQQTPGQGLQFLFEYFSETQRNKGNFPGRFSGRQFSNSRSEMNVSTLELGDSALYLCASRTGGFTYEQYFGPGTRLTVT.